These T cell receptor beta chains were read from a single sample in a study of cytomegalovirus exposure and HLA in healthy donors. The repertoire was sequenced with immunoSEQ multiplex PCR; TCRdb's copy has only in-frame clones and lacks some. Of approximately 120,000 clones listed, around 80% are singletons. Sequenced input: PBMCs. These receptors came from a man aged 25-45 years in good health and CMV-seronegative. CDR3s include the opening cysteine and the closing phenylalanine or tryptophan. A D gene is named only where the DNA matches it firmly. Rows may omit the clone size; those that give it use once, few, many or a size class.

len	v_gene	j_gene	abundance	d_gene	CDR3aa	CDR3nt
18	TRBV5-1	TRBJ2-2	.	TRBD2	CASSLGGTSRWNTGELFF	TGCGCCAGCAGCTTGGGGGGGACTAGCAGGTGGAACACCGGGGAGCTGTTTTTT
17	TRBV30	TRBJ2-7	.	TRBD2	CAWSVVLAVTSPYEQYF	TGTGCCTGGAGTGTAGTTCTAGCGGTAACCTCCCCCTACGAGCAGTACTTC
18	TRBV4-1	TRBJ1-4	.	.	CASSQKPGTRATNEKLFF	TGCGCCAGCAGCCAAAAACCCGGGACACGAGCAACTAATGAAAAACTGTTTTTT
11	TRBV11-1	TRBJ1-2	.	.	CASSSHDIYTF	TGTGCCAGCAGCTCCCATGACATCTACACCTTC
20	TRBV27	TRBJ1-2	once	.	CASSFLGTIPDQVSNYGYTF	TGTGCCAGCAGTTTTTTAGGGACAATTCCGGATCAGGTTTCTAACTATGGCTACACCTTC
15	TRBV19	TRBJ2-1	.	.	CASSTPGTSYNEQFF	TGTGCCAGTAGTACGCCCGGGACAAGCTACAATGAGCAGTTCTTC
15	TRBV5-6	TRBJ2-7	few	TRBD2	CASSPTGGGTYEQYF	TGTGCCAGCAGCCCGACGGGGGGAGGGACCTACGAGCAGTACTTC
18	TRBV4-2	TRBJ2-1	.	TRBD2	CASSPRGGSSGGLDEQFF	TGTGCCAGCAGCCCGAGGGGTGGTTCTAGCGGGGGGTTGGATGAGCAGTTCTTC
15	TRBV7-8	TRBJ1-5	.	.	CASSLSDFSHQPQHF	TGTGCCAGCAGCTTATCGGACTTCTCTCATCAGCCCCAGCATTTT
16	TRBV19	TRBJ1-6	.	.	CASSMGRDMVGSPLHF	TGTGCCAGTAGTATGGGCCGGGACATGGTCGGTTCACCCCTCCACTTT
18	TRBV5-1	TRBJ2-5	few	TRBD2	CASSLETSGVYDRETQYF	TGCGCCAGCAGCTTGGAGACTAGCGGGGTATACGACAGAGAGACCCAGTACTTC
17	TRBV7-2	TRBJ2-2	.	TRBD1	CASSLVPTGAGTGELFF	TGTGCCAGCAGCTTAGTTCCGACAGGGGCGGGTACCGGGGAGCTGTTTTTT
18	TRBV4-2	TRBJ1-5	.	.	CASSQDQGSSYSNQPQHF	TGTGCCAGCAGCCAAGATCAGGGATCTTCTTATAGCAATCAGCCCCAGCATTTT
15	TRBV18	TRBJ1-1	.	TRBD1	CASSPGQGARTEAFF	TGTGCCAGCTCACCCGGACAGGGGGCGAGGACTGAAGCTTTCTTT
13	TRBV5-1	TRBJ2-3	few	TRBD2	CASNSGTTDTQYF	TGCGCCAGCAACAGCGGGACTACAGATACGCAGTATTTT
15	TRBV7-8	TRBJ1-1	few	.	CASSPRTDLVTEAFF	TGTGCCAGCAGTCCCCGGACAGACCTGGTCACTGAAGCTTTCTTT
15	TRBV27	TRBJ1-3	.	.	CASSFAGAGGNTIYF	TGTGCCAGCAGTTTTGCCGGAGCGGGTGGAAACACCATATATTTT
17	TRBV10-3	TRBJ1-5	.	.	CAISHPPGKTEDQPQHF	TGTGCCATCAGTCACCCTCCAGGGAAAACAGAAGATCAGCCCCAGCATTTT
14	TRBV2	TRBJ1-5	.	TRBD1	CASSEGQMYRPQHF	TGTGCCAGCAGTGAGGGACAGATGTATCGACCCCAGCATTTT
12	TRBV28	TRBJ1-2	.	TRBD1	CASSTGGGGYTF	TGTGCCAGCAGCACAGGGGGCGGGGGCTACACCTTC
15	TRBV2	TRBJ2-7	.	TRBD1	CASSADRPSSYEQYF	TGTGCCAGCAGTGCGGACAGGCCCAGCTCCTACGAGCAGTACTTC
15	TRBV14	TRBJ2-1	.	TRBD2	CASSYTSGRMREQFF	TGTGCCAGCAGTTACACTAGCGGGAGGATGAGAGAGCAGTTCTTC
16	TRBV6-5	TRBJ1-6	.	TRBD1	CASSYSPGQGRSPLHF	TGTGCCAGCAGTTACTCGCCGGGACAGGGTAGATCACCCCTCCACTTT
16	TRBV19	TRBJ1-2	.	TRBD1	CASSMEGQKSNYGYTF	TGTGCCAGTAGTATGGAGGGACAGAAATCTAACTATGGCTACACCTTC
14	TRBV18	TRBJ1-5	.	.	CASSPTQGLQPQHF	TGTGCCAGCTCTCCGACGCAGGGCCTTCAGCCCCAGCATTTT
13	TRBV5-4	TRBJ2-7	.	.	CASTGSPSYEQYF	TGTGCCAGCACGGGGTCACCCTCCTACGAGCAGTACTTC
15	TRBV2	TRBJ1-5	.	TRBD1	CASSRQGVSNQPQHF	TGTGCCAGCAGTAGACAGGGTGTGAGCAATCAGCCCCAGCATTTT
16	TRBV25-1	TRBJ1-5	.	.	CASSECLRGGHQPQHF	TGTGCCAGCAGTGAATGCCTTAGAGGGGGTCATCAGCCCCAGCATTTT
13	TRBV5-1	TRBJ2-1	.	TRBD2	CASSASGVNEQFF	TGCGCCAGCAGCGCGAGCGGGGTCAATGAGCAGTTCTTC
14	TRBV9	TRBJ1-2	once	.	CASRGVGAPYGYTF	TGTGCCAGCAGAGGCGTAGGGGCACCTTATGGCTACACCTTC
13	TRBV29-1	TRBJ1-1	.	.	CSVSLSEGPEAFF	TGCAGCGTGTCCCTTTCAGAGGGTCCTGAAGCTTTCTTT
18	TRBV10-1	TRBJ2-1	.	TRBD2	CASSRGLAGVPSSSEQFF	TGCGCCAGCAGCCGAGGACTAGCGGGAGTCCCTTCTTCTTCTGAGCAGTTCTTC
14	TRBV5-1	TRBJ1-4	few	.	CASSSGLLGEKLFF	TGCGCCAGCAGCTCCGGACTTTTGGGTGAAAAACTGTTTTTT
16	TRBV30	TRBJ2-2	.	.	CAWSVLLPADTGELFF	TGTGCCTGGAGTGTACTGCTTCCGGCGGACACCGGGGAGCTGTTTTTT
15	TRBV10-1	TRBJ2-1	.	TRBD2	CASSEGTSGYNEQFF	TGCGCCAGCAGTGAGGGGACTAGCGGCTACAATGAGCAGTTCTTC
14	TRBV7-2	TRBJ1-5	.	TRBD1	CASSLDRADQPQHF	TGTGCCAGCAGCCTGGACAGGGCAGATCAGCCCCAGCATTTT
15	TRBV28	TRBJ2-7	once	TRBD1	CASSARRGPLPEQYF	TGTGCCAGCAGTGCCCGAAGGGGGCCCTTGCCCGAGCAGTACTTC
14	TRBV2	TRBJ2-4	.	.	CASSDVPGVDIQYF	TGTGCCAGCAGTGATGTACCAGGGGTGGACATTCAGTACTTC
14	TRBV5-1	TRBJ2-7	.	TRBD1	CASSPDRGLGEQYF	TGCGCCAGCAGCCCTGACAGGGGGCTGGGCGAGCAGTACTTC
10	TRBV20-1	TRBJ2-2	few	.	CSAQAGELFF	TGCAGTGCTCAGGCCGGGGAGCTGTTTTTT
11	TRBV6-5	TRBJ1-1	.	.	CASSYAGRAFF	TGTGCCAGCAGTTACGCGGGAAGGGCTTTCTTT
13	TRBV5-1	TRBJ2-2	.	.	CASSTTTTGELFF	TGCGCCAGCAGCACCACTACCACCGGGGAGCTGTTTTTT
13	TRBV4-1	TRBJ2-7	.	TRBD1	CASSFGQGYEQYF	TGCGCCAGCAGCTTCGGACAGGGCTACGAGCAGTACTTC
13	TRBV6-1	TRBJ1-1	.	TRBD1	CASMRQGHTEAFF	TGTGCCAGCATGAGACAGGGGCACACTGAAGCTTTCTTT
13	TRBV7-9	TRBJ2-7	.	.	CASSLEGRYEQYF	TGTGCCAGCAGCTTAGAGGGGCGGTACGAGCAGTACTTC
15	TRBV5-4	TRBJ1-2	.	TRBD1	CASSRDRGQGYGYTF	TGTGCCAGCAGCCGAGACAGGGGGCAGGGCTATGGCTACACCTTC
14	TRBV6-6	TRBJ1-1	.	TRBD1	CASTLSTGVPEAFF	TGTGCCAGCACCCTCTCGACAGGGGTACCTGAAGCTTTCTTT
15	TRBV18	TRBJ2-1	few	.	CASSPMDTSYNEQFF	TGTGCCAGCTCACCAATGGACACCTCGTACAATGAGCAGTTCTTC
14	TRBV27	TRBJ1-1	few	.	CASSLAGRNTEAFF	TGTGCCAGCAGTTTAGCAGGAAGGAACACTGAAGCTTTCTTT
16	TRBV6-4	TRBJ2-5	few	.	CASSLVLGGERETQYF	TGTGCCAGCAGTCTGGTTCTGGGGGGTGAGCGAGAGACCCAGTACTTC
14	TRBV6-5	TRBJ1-1	.	.	CASTQDTMNTEAFF	TGTGCCAGCACCCAGGACACAATGAACACTGAAGCTTTCTTT
15	TRBV6-5	TRBJ1-5	.	.	CASSYSRQANQPQHF	TGTGCCAGCAGTTACTCGAGACAGGCTAATCAGCCCCAGCATTTT
14	TRBV19	TRBJ1-1	.	.	CASSIGLGNTEAFF	TGTGCCAGTAGTATAGGCCTCGGGAACACTGAAGCTTTCTTT
15	TRBV25-1	TRBJ1-2	once	TRBD1	CASRQTGQGAYGYTF	TGTGCCAGCAGGCAGACGGGACAGGGGGCTTATGGCTACACCTTC
17	TRBV5-1	TRBJ1-2	.	.	CASSYRDTGLPNYGYTF	TGCGCCAGCAGCTACCGGGACACAGGGCTCCCTAACTATGGCTACACCTTC
13	TRBV29-1	TRBJ2-2	once	.	CSVGTPLTGELFF	TGCAGCGTCGGGACACCCCTCACCGGGGAGCTGTTTTTT
14	TRBV5-1	TRBJ1-4	.	TRBD1	CASSYGTGNEKLFF	TGCGCCAGTTCCTACGGGACAGGGAACGAAAAACTGTTTTTT
14	TRBV6-5	TRBJ1-6	.	.	CASSYLGQSAPLHF	TGTGCCAGCAGTTACCTTGGACAGTCGGCACCCCTCCACTTT
17	TRBV13	TRBJ1-6	.	TRBD1	CASSPYRGDNYNSPLHF	TGTGCCAGCAGCCCCTACAGGGGCGATAATTATAATTCACCCCTCCACTTT
13	TRBV7-2	TRBJ2-3	.	.	CASSLTGTDTQYF	TGTGCCAGCAGCTTAACGGGGACAGATACGCAGTATTTT